Each of the 23 T cell receptor beta chains below was sequenced from the same sample in a study of T cells in Graves' hyperthyroidism and ophthalmopathy. There were TCR beta CDR3 regions amplified from RNA transcripts. HTBI primers were used for first-round RT-PCR of the TCR CDR3. TCRdb ran MiXCR on the multiplex PCR reads and lists one entry per CDR3 protein. The data hold 530,000 or so distinct CDR3 sequences, with roughly 17% observed a single time. Sequencing was done on a sample of blood. Every receptor here comes from a woman under 30 with Graves' ophthalmopathy.

This clonotype was observed a handful of times. V is TRBV2 and J is TRBJ2-7; the match to TRBD1 covers 8 bases. The CDR3 has 11 amino acids. CDR1 and CDR2 from the germline V gene are SNHLY and FYNNEI. Trimming took 10 bases from V and 3 from J; bases not matched to a gene: 2. The CDR3 loop reads CATGQGYEQYF. Written as DNA, the CDR3 is TGTGCCACCGGACAGGGCTACGAGCAGTACTTC.

Details on this clonotype: This may be a read error: a much more frequent sequence differs by one nucleotide. The chain joins TRBV28 to TRBJ1-2; D not certain. Looked up from germline, CDR1 is MDHEN and CDR2 is SYDVKM. The CDR3 runs to 15 residues. This chain's CDR3 is CASSLPRAPDYGYAF. CDR3 DNA: TGTGCCAGCAGTTTACCTAGGGCCCCGGACTATGGCTACGCCTTC.

The sample holds many counts of this clonotype. This chain joins TRBV2 and TRBJ1-3; 7 positions agree with TRBD1. Germline lookup yields CDR1 SNHLY and CDR2 FYNNEI. The ends lost 5 bases at V and 2 bases at J; junction bases unmatched: 3. This CDR3 comprises 14 residues. The CDR3 loop reads CASSRGTAGNTIYF. CDR3 sequence (DNA): TGTGCCAGCAGTCGGGGGACAGCTGGAAACACCATATATTTT.

On this clonotype itself: One base away lies a much larger clone, so this may be a sequencing read error. This sequence joins TRBV7-2 and TRBJ2-2; D gene uncertain. Trimming removed 2 bases at V and 7 bases at J, with 2 bases between. Germline loops: CDR1 SGHTA, CDR2 FQGNSA. The CDR3 extends over 11 amino acids. CDR3: CASSLIGELFF. In DNA form, the CDR3 reads TGTGCCAGCAGCTTAATCGGGGAGCTGTTTTTT.

This clonotype was recorded at least ten times. The rearrangement uses TRBV7-9 and TRBJ2-5, with 7 bases matching TRBD1. This CDR3 comprises 15 residues. J lost 3 bases, V lost 6 bases, and 10 bases had no gene match. CDR1 and CDR2 from the germline V gene are SEHNR and FQNEAQ (reference sequence). The CDR3 reads CASSSRDSVEETQYF. The CDR3 region has the DNA TGTGCCAGCAGTTCCCGGGACAGCGTCGAAGAGACCCAGTACTTC. Based on the CDR3 plus reference TRBV7-9 and TRBJ2-5, the full variable domain is DTGVSQNPRHKITKRGQNVTFRCDPISEHNRLYWYRQTLGQGPEFLTYFQNEAQLEKSRLLSDRFSAERPKGSFSTLEIQRTEQGDSAMYLCASSSRDSVEETQYFGPGTRLLVL.

This clonotype was detected many times. CDR3 bases: TGTGCCAGCAGTCGACAGCGCCAGGCGAACACCGGGGAGCTGTTTTTT. Its protein is CASSRQRQANTGELFF. The J gene is TRBJ2-2, the V gene TRBV28; D may be TRBD1 (5 bases). In germline, CDR1 is MDHEN, CDR2 SYDVKM. Between the trimmed V and J ends, which lost 5 bases and 0 bases, there was a span of 13 bases. The CDR3 length is 16 residues.

The J gene is TRBJ2-1, the V gene TRBV29-1, with D unclear. Looked up from germline, CDR1 is SQVTM and CDR2 is ANQGSEA. This CDR3 has 13 residues. V was pared by 5 bases and J by 0 bases, with 8 bases between. CDR3: CSVLGSSYNEQFF. DNA of the CDR3: TGCAGCGTTCTAGGTAGCTCCTACAATGAGCAGTTCTTC.

This clonotype was picked up a small number of times. This chain joins TRBV6-1 and TRBJ2-3; D not resolved. Germline-derived CDR1 and CDR2 are MNHNS and SASEGT. This CDR3 contains 12 residues. The V gene lost 7 bases and the J gene lost 5 bases, with 10 bases spanning the gap. The CDR3 reads CASMGRKDTQYF. The CDR3 nucleotides read TGTGCCAGCATGGGTAGGAAAGATACGCAGTATTTT.

This clonotype was seen ten or more times. The genes are TRBV7-3 and TRBJ2-2; D might be TRBD2 (6 bases). V lost 3 bases and J lost 5, with 16 bases in between. Germline V CDR1 and CDR2: SGHTA, FQGTGA. This CDR3 region has 16 residues. The CDR3 reads CASSFRAGTRTGELFF. In DNA, the CDR3 is TGTGCCAGCAGCTTTCGGGCAGGGACTCGTACCGGGGAGCTGTTTTTT.

The gene calls are TRBV4-1 and TRBJ2-3; 7 bases line up with TRBD2. Germline-derived CDR1 and CDR2 are MGHRA and YSYEKL. This CDR3 region has 16 residues. V lost 0 bases and J lost 2; bases outside the gene matches: 5. CDR3 in amino acids: CASSQDSSGITDTQYF. Here the CDR3 DNA reads TGCGCCAGCAGCCAAGATTCGAGCGGGATCACAGATACGCAGTATTTT.

CDR3 sequence reads: CASSKTGVSYNEQFF. The CDR3 DNA sequence: TGTGCCAGCAGTAAGACAGGGGTGTCCTACAATGAGCAGTTCTTC. This chain joins TRBV12-3 or TRBV12-4 and TRBJ2-1; TRBD1 agrees at 8 bases. The V gene end was trimmed by 5 bases and the J gene end by 1 base; junction bases not matched to a gene: 4. There are 15 residues in the CDR3.

This clonotype has at least ten counts. The CDR3 DNA follows: TGTGCCAGCAGTTTCTCCAGGACAGCGCAAGAGACCCAGTACTTC. Protein: CASSFSRTAQETQYF. The genes are TRBV27 and TRBJ2-5; D perhaps matches TRBD1 (6 bases). V lost 3 bases and J lost 2, with 13 bases in between. Germline lookup yields CDR1 MNHEY and CDR2 SMNVEV (reference sequence). CDR3 length equals 15 residues.

This clonotype was picked up many times. The gene calls are TRBV20-1 and TRBJ2-1, with 9 bases that match TRBD1. This CDR3 contains 15 residues. The ends lost 3 bases at V and 3 bases at J; junction bases unmatched: 6. The germline V gene has CDR1 DFQATT and CDR2 SNEGSKA (reference sequence). The CDR3 spells CSASWDRDDYNEQFF. Written as DNA, the CDR3 is TGCAGTGCTAGTTGGGACAGGGATGACTACAATGAGCAGTTCTTC.

This clonotype was counted ten times or more. At one end the junction does not follow the germline gene, possibly because of a read error. This sequence joins TRBV5-1 and TRBJ1-5; no definite D call. Germline lookup yields CDR1 SGHRS and CDR2 YFSETQ. CDR3 size: 15 residues. This CDR3 reads CASSLDGYSNQPQHF. The CDR3, as DNA: TGTGCCAGCAGTCTCGACGGATATAGCAATCAGCCCCAGCATTTT. Drawing the rest from reference TRBV5-1 and TRBJ1-5, the complete variable domain is KAGVTQTPRYLIKTRGQQVTLSCSPISGHRSVSWYQQTPGQGLQFLFEYFSETQRNKGNFPGRFSGRQFSNSRSEMNVSTLELGDSALYLCASSLDGYSNQPQHFGDGTRLSIL.

V usage is TRBV6-2 or TRBV6-3 and J usage is TRBJ1-2; 12 bases line up with TRBD1. V dropped 2 bases and J dropped 8; count of bases not matched to a gene: 15. Germline lookup yields CDR1 MNHEY and CDR2 SVGEGT. CDR3 length equals 18 residues. CDR3 bases: TGTGCCAGCAGTTACGTCTCCGGGACAGGGGGCGCGGTAGGCGGCTACACCTTC. As protein: CASSYVSGTGGAVGGYTF.

This clonotype occurred many times. The chain employs TRBV29-1 and TRBJ2-2; D assignment may be TRBD1 or TRBD2 (7 bases each). V gave up 5 bases and J gave up 0 bases, with 22 bases separating them. The CDR3 is made up of 18 amino acids. Per the germline V gene, CDR1 is SQVTM and CDR2 is ANQGSEA. CDR3 in amino acids: CSVSGGRGAPANTGELFF. Written as DNA, the CDR3 is TGCAGCGTTTCGGGGGGCAGGGGGGCGCCCGCGAACACCGGGGAGCTGTTTTTT.

This clonotype was counted only a few times. The rearrangement uses TRBV6-1 and TRBJ1-5; TRBD1 might be the D (5 bases). V was clipped by 8 bases and J by 2 bases, with 16 bases between them. The CDR3 has 15 amino acids. Per the germline V gene, CDR1 is MNHNS and CDR2 is SASEGT. The CDR3 protein is CASGMGGVGNQPQHF. Here the CDR3 DNA reads TGTGCCAGCGGAATGGGAGGGGTAGGCAATCAGCCCCAGCATTTT.

This clonotype has more than one count but fewer than ten. The chain uses TRBV12-3 or TRBV12-4 and TRBJ2-2; D may match TRBD1 or TRBD2 (5 bases each). The CDR3 spans 16 residues. Trimming left V 2 bases short and J 3 bases short, with 13 bases between. The CDR3 nucleotides are TGTGCCAGCAGTTTACTGGGGGTATCGTACACCGGGGAGCTGTTTTTT. Translation: CASSLLGVSYTGELFF.

This chain joins TRBV30 and TRBJ2-6; no clear D. The germline V gene has CDR1 GTSNPN and CDR2 SVGIG (reference sequence). The CDR3 is made up of 14 amino acids. The V gene lost 3 bases and the J gene lost 0 bases, with 6 bases spanning the gap. CDR3 residues: CAWRGVSGANVLTF. For the CDR3, the DNA is TGTGCCTGGAGAGGAGTCTCTGGGGCCAACGTCCTGACTTTC.

This clonotype has at least ten counts. The chain couples TRBV12-3 or TRBV12-4 to TRBJ1-5, with D perhaps TRBD1 (6 bases). Trimming left V 0 bases short and J 7 bases short, with 10 bases between. The CDR3 runs 14 residues. The CDR3 nucleotides read TGTGCCAGCAGTTTAGCAACAGGGAGACAGCCCCAGCATTTT. Its protein product is CASSLATGRQPQHF.

This clonotype was counted a few times. An end of the junction differs from the germline gene, which may be a read error. The chain recombines TRBV20-1 with TRBJ1-5; possibly TRBD1 for D (6 bases). CDR3 length: 14 amino acids. The V gene's germline CDR1 is DFQATT and CDR2 SNEGSKA (reference sequence). The CDR3 DNA is TGCAGTGGGAGTGGGGGGCCGAGCAGTCAGCCCCAGCATTTT. This translates into CSGSGGPSSQPQHF.

This clonotype appeared many times. This sequence joins TRBV20-1 and TRBJ2-7, with 11 bases identical to TRBD2. This CDR3 region has 13 residues. Germline trimming cut 6 bases from V and 6 bases from J; bases unmatched to any gene: 7. Germline CDR1 and CDR2: DFQATT and SNEGSKA (reference sequence). The CDR3 here is CSAPGTSGSEQYF. The CDR3 nucleotides are TGCAGTGCGCCCGGGACTAGCGGCTCCGAGCAGTACTTC.

This clonotype was counted many times. The chain combines TRBV5-1 with TRBJ2-7, with D maybe TRBD1 (5 bases). The CDR3 spans 14 residues. Trimming left V 1 base short and J 3 bases short, with 11 bases between. In germline, CDR1 is SGHRS, CDR2 YFSETQ. Written as DNA, the CDR3 is TGCGCCAGCAGCTTGTACGACAGAAACTACGAGCAGTACTTC. The encoded protein is CASSLYDRNYEQYF.